This T cell receptor beta chain was sequenced for a study of blood T cell repertoires in COVID-19 (TCRdb year 2020). With regard to the full study: Samples covering the acute and convalescent phases of COVID-19 were provided by collaborators in the United States, Italy and Spain. The material from the prospective study consisted of cDNA or gDNA derived from T cells, B-cell-depleted T cells, or PBMCs. Deeply sampled blood TCRbeta repertoires from subjects exposed to, actively infected with, or recovered from COVID-19 were included in the dataset. A freely available public database, intended as a resource for researchers studying the immune response to SARS-CoV-2, is where the repertoires were released. Samples came from the ongoing ImmuneRACE study (first 160 participants) plus 1,254 subjects from 6 global collaborators. A de-identified subject ID, COVID-19 status, age in years and sex were almost always included in the sample metadata. Where HLA class I and class II types were available, the types were taken from metadata supplied by the sample provider, not from assay-based typing.

TCRbeta CDR3 regions were amplified from genomic DNA by means of the immunoSEQ Assay, a bias-controlled multiplex PCR. In the original analysis: Within the assay, amplification of reference gene primers was used to estimate how many nucleated cells each sample contained. To quantify the absolute abundance of each unique TCRbeta CDR3 rearrangement, sequence reads were collapsed and filtered. For each sample, productive Simpson clonality was calculated as the square root of Simpson's diversity index across productive rearrangements. What TCRdb holds here is the immuneACCESS table cut down to in-frame rearrangements. Part of the clones is not present; checked against another copy, under half of the missing clones reflect an unresolved V gene, and the others are unexplained. Clone size and the V and J calls come from that table; the DNA yielded D and trimming. Present in this sample are fewer than 200,000 clones, roughly 88% of which were seen just once. The ten largest clones represent 9.1% of the sample.

On this clone itself: The target of this receptor is not known. No base qualities exist here, and no much larger clone lies one base off it.

Each collaborating institution followed its own protocols to collect whole blood in K2EDTA tubes. For TCRbeta analysis, collaborators shipped samples in one of three forms: frozen whole blood, isolated PBMCs, or DNA extracted from either of those sample types. Beyond this particular receptor, the publication reports: Clinical and demographic metadata were provided uncurated, with the amount varying by source and participant.

The CDR3 covers 13 residues, taking in both the cysteine and the phenylalanine. Left in the record is the CDR3 DNA by itself, 39 bases read in frame from the first base. The germline V gene sets CDR1 to SGHAT and CDR2 to FQNNGV. V has 5 bases trimmed and J has 2 bases trimmed; junction bases matching no gene number 1. The rearrangement combines TRBV11-2 with TRBJ2-7; 9 central bases correspond to TRBD1. This TCR derives from a woman aged 80 or older with active or convalescent COVID-19. Sequenced material: peripheral blood. DNA sequence: TGTGCCAGCAGCCGGACAGGGGCCTACGAGCAGTACTTC. This gives the protein CASSRTGAYEQYF.